The 2 T cell receptor beta chains below were found in one sample sequenced in a study of beta chain features in type 1 diabetes. General observations from the study: Patients with Type 1 diabetes showed moderately but significantly shorter TCRB CDR3s in all four CD4+ subsets.

The investigators reverse transcribed all of the isolated RNA, so they sequenced expressed TCRB transcripts. Some clones are missing from TCRdb's copy, which holds only in-frame ones; the method was immunoSEQ multiplex PCR. This sample has around 180,000 clones, with about 7.8% found just once. Antigens for these TCRs are unknown. The sample consisted of central memory CD4+ T cells from blood. These receptors were collected from a woman aged 40 to 50 with type 1 diabetes.

This clone showed up just a few times. V usage is TRBV18 and J usage is TRBJ1-4; D unclear. The CDR3 covers 13 residues. Germline assignment: CDR1 KGHSH and CDR2 LQKENI. V gave up 3 bases and J gave up 6 bases, with 8 bases separating them. CDR3 in amino acids: CASSPTSHEKLFF. Written as DNA, the CDR3 is TGTGCCAGCTCACCGACAAGCCATGAAAAACTGTTTTTT.

V gene TRBV28 combines with J gene TRBJ2-1; 7 nucleotides align to TRBD2. After removal of 4 bases from V and 1 base from J, the junction contained 10 bases not matched to a gene. CDR1 and CDR2 from the germline V gene are MDHEN and SYDVKM. The CDR3 runs 17 residues. The CDR3: CASSSWRELKSYNEQFF. DNA for the CDR3: TGTGCCAGCAGTTCCTGGCGGGAGCTCAAATCCTACAATGAGCAGTTCTTC.